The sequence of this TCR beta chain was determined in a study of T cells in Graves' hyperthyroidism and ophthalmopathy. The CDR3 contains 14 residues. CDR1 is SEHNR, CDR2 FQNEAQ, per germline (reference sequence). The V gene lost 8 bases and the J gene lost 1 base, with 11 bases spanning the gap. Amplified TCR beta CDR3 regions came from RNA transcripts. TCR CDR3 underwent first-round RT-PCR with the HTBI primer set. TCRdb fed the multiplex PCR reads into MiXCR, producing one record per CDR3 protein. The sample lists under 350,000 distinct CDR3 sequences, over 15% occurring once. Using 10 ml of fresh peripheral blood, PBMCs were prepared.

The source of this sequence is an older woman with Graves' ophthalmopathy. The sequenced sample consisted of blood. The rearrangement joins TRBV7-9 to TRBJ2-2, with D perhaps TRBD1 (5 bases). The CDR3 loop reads CASSTTGNTGELFF. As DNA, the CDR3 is TGTGCCAGCTCAACCACAGGGAACACCGGGGAGCTGTTTTTT.